A few counts support the clone carrying this TCR beta chain. Its antigen is undetermined. It was from around 20,000 to 1,000,000 sorted cells, with 10%, 30% or 50% RNA, that naive CD8 libraries came. Naive CD8 T cells underwent sorting with the CD8+CD4-CCR7+CD45RA+ definition. Each CDR3 protein is one row after TCRdb ran MiXCR on the PCR reads. This sample has approximately 100,000 distinct CDR3 sequences, with approximately 40% found just once. The record originates from a study of molecular identifiers for immune sequencing clone quantification. Study observations and caveats: It was shown that clones above 20 RNA copies held over 98% of effector molecules, but under 1% in naive cells.

V was clipped by 7 bases and J by 2 bases; unmatched bases: 13. Looked up from germline, CDR1 is MDHEN and CDR2 is SYDVKM. CDR3 length equals 17 residues. The TCR sequence derives from a human donor in good health. Some libraries in this study had Jurkat cell RNA spiked in. The chain uses TRBV28 and TRBJ2-5; 10 nucleotides match TRBD1. The sample taken for sequencing was naive CD8+ T cells from blood, with Jurkat cell RNA spiked in. Regarding subset: FACS-sorted CD8+CD4-CCR7+CD45RA+ naive T cells. DNA for the CDR3: TGTGCCAGCACCCTGACAGGGGGCTGGAGTAGTCAAGAGACCCAGTACTTC. Amino acid sequence: CASTLTGGWSSQETQYF.